The 21 T cell receptor beta chains listed next were all sequenced from one sample in a study of shared T cell receptors in the human thymus. Data came from immunoSEQ multiplex PCR; TCRdb stores just in-frame clones and leaves some out. Here the sample spans over 650,000 clones, around 87% being singletons. Separately, the same data were catalogued under a study of human thymus T cells.

Sequenced sample: thymocytes. These receptors all stem from a boy younger than two with a congenital heart defect.

The genes are TRBV5-6 and TRBJ1-5; TRBD1 might be the D (5 bases). The CDR3 totals 14 residues. The germline gives CDR1 SGHDT, CDR2 YYEEEE. V lost 5 bases, J lost 5 bases, and 14 bases lay in between. CDR3 sequence reads: CASSTTGKDQPQHF. The CDR3 DNA sequence: TGTGCCAGCAGTACTACAGGAAAAGATCAGCCCCAGCATTTT.

The chain employs TRBV9 and TRBJ1-2; 9 bases line up with TRBD1. The CDR3 is 13 amino acids. Trimming removed 5 bases from V and 7 bases from J; junction bases left unmatched: 6. Germline V gene sequence: CDR1 SGDLS, CDR2 YYNGEE. The CDR3 loop is CASRSQGAVGYTF. The CDR3 region has the DNA TGTGCCAGCAGGTCACAGGGGGCAGTTGGCTACACCTTC.

The chain combines TRBV27 with TRBJ2-5, with TRBD1 matching 12 bases. V was clipped by 5 bases and J by 6 bases; unmatched bases: 10. CDR1 MNHEY and CDR2 SMNVEV come from the germline V gene (reference sequence). The CDR3 contains 16 residues. The CDR3 region has the DNA TGTGCCAGCAGTCCCTCGGGACAGGGGGCGATCCAGACCCAGTACTTC. Translated, it gives CASSPSGQGAIQTQYF.

This clone was observed a single time. The rearrangement uses TRBV5-1 and TRBJ2-3; D not resolved. V gave up 5 bases and J gave up 2 bases, with 9 bases separating them. This CDR3 is 13 amino acids long. Germline values: CDR1 SGHRS, CDR2 YFSETQ. The CDR3 DNA sequence: TGCGCCAGCAGTCAACTTCCCACAGATACGCAGTATTTT. This gives the protein CASSQLPTDTQYF.

The rearrangement links TRBV13 to TRBJ2-7; 14 bases agree with TRBD2. The CDR3 covers 15 residues. CDR1 PRHDT and CDR2 FYEKMQ come from the germline V gene (reference sequence). With V trimmed by 5 bases and J by 6 bases, 6 bases remained unmatched. CDR3: CASSGRGLAGVEQYF. CDR3 DNA sequence: TGTGCCAGCAGCGGCCGGGGACTAGCGGGAGTCGAGCAGTACTTC.

The chain links TRBV18 to TRBJ1-2; D call uncertain. Trimming took 1 base from V and 3 from J, leaving 21 bases between them. Germline V gene data show CDR1 as KGHSH and CDR2 as LQKENI. The CDR3 is 18 amino acids. The CDR3 reads CASSPQFKMSRSYYGYTF. The CDR3 DNA sequence: TGTGCCAGCTCACCACAATTTAAGATGAGCAGGTCATACTATGGCTACACCTTC.

The rearrangement uses TRBV13 and TRBJ1-2; 7 nucleotides match TRBD1. The CDR3 runs to 14 residues. Trimming removed 4 bases from V and 6 bases from J; junction bases left unmatched: 8. CDR1 PRHDT and CDR2 FYEKMQ come from the germline V gene (reference sequence). The CDR3 DNA is TGTGCCAGCAGCTCGTCGACAGGGAGAAATGGCTACACCTTC. Residues: CASSSSTGRNGYTF.

J is TRBJ2-2 and V is TRBV9; D not resolved. The germline V gene has CDR1 SGDLS and CDR2 YYNGEE. CDR3 size: 18 residues. Trimming stripped 3 bases from V and 5 bases from J, with 23 bases between. CDR3 bases: TGTGCCAGCAGCGCCGCTCCCGTGCCAGACACGGCTACCGGGGAGCTGTTTTTT. This sequence encodes CASSAAPVPDTATGELFF.

The chain combines TRBV7-9 with TRBJ2-7; D is unresolved. Trimming removed 7 bases at V and 3 bases at J, with 13 bases between. Germline V gene sequence: CDR1 SEHNR, CDR2 FQNEAQ (reference sequence). The CDR3 loop spans 13 amino acids. For the CDR3, the DNA is TGTGCCAGCACCCACCAGCGTCTCTACGAGCAGTACTTC. Translating it yields CASTHQRLYEQYF.

Written as DNA, the CDR3 is TGTGCCAGCAGTTGCCTAAGGGGGAGTGGGGCCTACGAGCAGTACTTC. This translates into CASSCLRGSGAYEQYF. This chain links TRBV28 with TRBJ2-7, with D possibly being TRBD1 (6 bases). In germline, CDR1 is MDHEN, CDR2 SYDVKM. V was shortened by 4 bases and J by 2 bases, with 18 bases between the two germline ends. This CDR3 comprises 16 residues.

The gene calls are TRBV7-3 and TRBJ1-1; 7 nucleotides agree with TRBD1. Germline CDR1 reads SGHTA; CDR2 reads FQGTGA. Trimming at V came to 5 bases and at J to 1 base, leaving 1 base not matched to a gene. The CDR3 totals 13 residues. The CDR3 sequence is CASSGDRNTEAFF. In nucleotides, the CDR3 is TGTGCCAGCAGCGGGGACAGGAACACTGAAGCTTTCTTT.

The chain recombines TRBV6-5 with TRBJ2-5; the D gene is possibly TRBD1 (5 bases). This CDR3 has 13 residues. Trimming pared 2 bases from V and 2 bases from J, leaving 6 bases between. Looked up from germline, CDR1 is MNHEY and CDR2 is SVGAGI. CDR3 amino acids: CASSYDRQETQYF. For the CDR3, the DNA is TGTGCCAGCAGTTACGACAGACAAGAGACCCAGTACTTC.

This chain uses TRBV6-1 with TRBJ2-3; perhaps TRBD2 as D (5 bases). Germline CDR1 and CDR2: MNHNS and SASEGT. V was cut by 1 base and J by 6 bases, with 11 bases left in between. The CDR3 runs to 14 residues. The CDR3 sequence: CASSEVPGLDTQYF. In DNA form, the CDR3 reads TGTGCCAGCAGTGAAGTCCCCGGACTGGATACGCAGTATTTT.

The CDR3 DNA follows: TGTGCCAGCAGCGTAGGTGGAGCCAATAATTCACCCCTCCACTTT. Its translation is CASSVGGANNSPLHF. The chain uses TRBV9 and TRBJ1-6; D unclear. Germline-derived CDR1 and CDR2 are SGDLS and YYNGEE. V shed 0 bases and J shed 5 bases, with 9 bases lying between them. The CDR3 is made up of 15 amino acids.

The chain uses TRBV6-6 and TRBJ2-5; 8 bases match TRBD2. The V segment lost 2 bases and the J segment 5 bases; nucleotides outside the gene matches: 10. Germline CDR1 is MNHNY and CDR2 is SVGAGI (reference sequence). The CDR3 runs to 16 residues. DNA of the CDR3: TGTGCCAGCAGTTACACGGGAGGGCAGGGGTGGGAGACCCAGTACTTC. It encodes CASSYTGGQGWETQYF.

Only a few counts were recorded for this clone. This chain joins TRBV9 and TRBJ2-6; D perhaps matches TRBD1 (6 bases). The CDR3 is 18 residues long. Per the germline V gene, CDR1 is SGDLS and CDR2 is YYNGEE. V was cut by 2 bases and J by 0 bases, with 15 bases left in between. For the CDR3, the DNA is TGTGCCAGCAGCGTGGTTACAGGGTCGTCCTCTGGGGCCAACGTCCTGACTTTC. It specifies CASSVVTGSSSGANVLTF.

This clone was found a few times. The V and J genes are TRBV18 and TRBJ1-3, with no clear D. The germline V gene encodes CDR1 KGHSH and CDR2 LQKENI. With 2 bases removed from V and 3 bases from J, the gap between germline ends came to 11 bases. The CDR3 consists of 15 residues. In DNA, the CDR3 is TGTGCCAGCTCACCAGTCGGGTTCAGTGGAAACACCATATATTTT. As protein: CASSPVGFSGNTIYF.

This chain links TRBV9 with TRBJ1-3; TRBD1 agrees at 9 bases. The CDR3 is 20 residues long. The germline gives CDR1 SGDLS, CDR2 YYNGEE. J lost 1 base, V lost 4 bases, and 18 bases had no gene match. DNA for the CDR3: TGTGCCAGCAGCTCGTCAATTAGGATGGACAGGGGAATTTCTGGAAACACCATATATTTT. Its protein product is CASSSSIRMDRGISGNTIYF.

In its sample, this clone was seen once. J is TRBJ2-3 and V is TRBV7-2, with 13 bases identical to TRBD2. The CDR3 sequence is 19 residues long. Germline CDR1 and CDR2: SGHTA and FQGNSA. V was clipped by 0 bases and J by 5 bases; unmatched bases: 11. The CDR3 DNA reads as TGTGCCAGCAGCTTAGCCCGGACTAGCGGGAGATTGATCCTAGATACGCAGTATTTT. Translated: CASSLARTSGRLILDTQYF.

The chain links TRBV15 to TRBJ2-7, with D tentatively TRBD1 (7 bases). Germline lookup yields CDR1 LNHNV and CDR2 YYDKDF (reference sequence). The CDR3 runs to 16 residues. V lost 1 base and J 5 bases, leaving 18 bases between the germline ends. Written as DNA, the CDR3 is TGTGCCACCAGCAGAGGGCGGGACAGAAGTAGCGACGAGCAGTACTTC. Protein sequence: CATSRGRDRSSDEQYF.

This sequence joins TRBV6-1 and TRBJ2-1, with TRBD1 matching 8 bases. CDR3 size: 16 residues. The V and J ends lost 3 bases and 2 bases, in that order; junction bases with no gene match: 6. Germline CDR1 MNHNS, CDR2 SASEGT. CDR3 in DNA: TGTGCCAGCAGTGAGCCGGGGACAGGTACCTACAATGAGCAGTTCTTC. Protein: CASSEPGTGTYNEQFF.